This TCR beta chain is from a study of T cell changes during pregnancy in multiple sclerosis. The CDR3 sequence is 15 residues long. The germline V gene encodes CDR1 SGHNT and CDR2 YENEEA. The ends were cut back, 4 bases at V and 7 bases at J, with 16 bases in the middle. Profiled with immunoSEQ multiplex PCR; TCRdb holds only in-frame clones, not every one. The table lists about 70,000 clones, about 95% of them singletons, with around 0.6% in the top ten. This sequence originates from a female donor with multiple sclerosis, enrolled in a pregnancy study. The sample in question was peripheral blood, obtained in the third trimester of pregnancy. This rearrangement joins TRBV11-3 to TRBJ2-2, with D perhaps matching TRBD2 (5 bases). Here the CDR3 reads CASSSIRLAGGELFF. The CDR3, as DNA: TGTGCCAGCAGCTCAATACGGCTAGCCGGCGGGGAGCTGTTTTTT.